These 20 T cell receptor beta chains were sequenced from one sample in a study of T cells after posttransplantation cyclophosphamide. Only in-frame clones appear in the TCRdb table, and some are missing; sequencing was by immunoSEQ multiplex PCR. Of 14,000 or so clones in the sample, roughly 80% are singletons; the top ten hold under 1.5%. Specimen: memory CD4+ T cells sorted from PBMCs. These receptors came from a man aged 50-59 years.

The chain combines TRBV11-3 with TRBJ2-1; 14 positions match TRBD2. V shed 5 bases, J shed 7 bases, and the junction held 7 bases outside the gene matches. Germline V lookup: CDR1 SGHNT, CDR2 YENEEA. This CDR3 contains 16 residues. The CDR3 region is CASSPYGLAGGNEQFF. For the CDR3, the DNA is TGTGCCAGCAGCCCATACGGACTAGCGGGAGGAAATGAGCAGTTCTTC.

The chain is built from TRBV6-5 and TRBJ1-2, with 8 bases lining up with TRBD1. The CDR3 has 15 amino acids. CDR1 and CDR2 (germline): MNHEY, SVGAGI. J was trimmed by 7 bases and V by 6 bases; bases with no gene match: 13. The CDR3 nucleotides read TGTGCCAGCAGAGGACAGGGAAAAATTCGGAGTGGCTACACCTTC. Its protein is CASRGQGKIRSGYTF.

The chain links TRBV29-1 to TRBJ2-3; D is ambiguous. Trimming took 6 bases from V and 7 from J, leaving 11 bases between them. The CDR3 extends over 11 amino acids. Germline values: CDR1 SQVTM, CDR2 ANQGSEA. In nucleotides, the CDR3 is TGCAGCGTAGCCAACGCTAATACGCAGTATTTT. Translation gives CSVANANTQYF.

The table lists this clone with a few counts. The chain links TRBV7-9 to TRBJ2-5, with 12 positions matching TRBD1. Trimming cost V 5 bases and J 4 bases; bases outside gene matches: 11. The V gene's germline CDR1 is SEHNR and CDR2 FQNEAQ (reference sequence). There are 17 residues in the CDR3. In DNA form, the CDR3 reads TGTGCCAGCAGCCCCGGGACAGGGGGCGAAGGTGGAGAGACCCAGTACTTC. Protein: CASSPGTGGEGGETQYF.

This chain uses TRBV5-5 with TRBJ2-3, with D hard to call. Trimming shortened V by 2 bases and J by 9 bases, and 10 bases separated the two germline ends. Germline V gene data show CDR1 as SGHKS and CDR2 as YYEKEE (reference sequence). CDR3 length equals 12 residues. CDR3 sequence reads: CASSLSVGTQYF. DNA of the CDR3: TGTGCCAGCAGCTTAAGCGTTGGCACGCAGTATTTT.

V usage is TRBV9 and J usage is TRBJ2-2; tentatively, D is TRBD2 (5 bases). CDR3 length equals 13 residues. V lost 0 bases and J 6 bases, leaving 6 bases between the germline ends. CDR1 SGDLS and CDR2 YYNGEE come from the germline V gene. This CDR3 is CASSVVDSGELFF. The CDR3 bases are TGTGCCAGCAGCGTAGTGGACTCCGGGGAGCTGTTTTTT.

The V call is TRBV19, the J call TRBJ2-3; 9 nucleotides line up with TRBD2. V gave up 5 bases and J gave up 3 bases; unmatched junction bases: 6. CDR3 length: 15 amino acids. CDR1 and CDR2 from the germline V gene are LNHDA and SQIVND (reference sequence). CDR3 amino acids: CASSHSGSWTDTQYF. In DNA, the CDR3 is TGTGCCAGTAGTCATAGCGGGAGTTGGACAGATACGCAGTATTTT.

The V gene is TRBV15, the J gene TRBJ1-1; no firm D call. V lost 2 bases and J lost 1, with 5 bases in between. The CDR3 spans 13 residues. The germline CDR1 and CDR2 sequences are LNHNV and YYDKDF (reference sequence). The CDR3 DNA sequence: TGTGCCACCAGCAGAATAAAGAACACTGAAGCTTTCTTT. Protein: CATSRIKNTEAFF.

J is TRBJ1-6 and V is TRBV19; no clear D. The CDR3 is 13 amino acids. Trimming pared 10 bases from V and 9 bases from J, leaving 16 bases between. From germline, CDR1 is LNHDA and CDR2 SQIVND (reference sequence). In DNA form, the CDR3 reads TGTGCCACCCAGAATTGGGAGAGTTCACCCCTCCACTTT. Translation: CATQNWESSPLHF.

The rearrangement joins TRBV5-1 to TRBJ1-4, with 9 bases that match TRBD1. Germline V gives CDR1 SGHRS, CDR2 YFSETQ. CDR3 length: 17 residues. With V trimmed by 4 bases and J by 2 bases, 9 bases remained unmatched. Here the CDR3 reads CASSDGTGWATNEKLFF. In nucleotides, the CDR3 is TGCGCCAGCAGCGACGGGACAGGGTGGGCGACTAATGAAAAACTGTTTTTT.

This clone showed up just a few times. The chain has TRBV28 and TRBJ1-6, with 11 bases lining up with TRBD1. CDR3 length: 22 residues. From germline, CDR1 is MDHEN and CDR2 SYDVKM. V trimming: 5 bases; J trimming: 3 bases; junction bases outside the gene matches: 21. The CDR3 loop is CASSDPLFDPGQGVDYNSPLHF. CDR3 nucleotides: TGTGCCAGCAGTGACCCCCTCTTCGATCCGGGACAGGGGGTTGACTATAATTCACCCCTCCACTTT. Using reference TRBV28 and TRBJ1-6 for the parts outside the CDR3, the full variable domain is DVKVTQSSRYLVKRTGEKVFLECVQDMDHENMFWYRQDPGLGLRLIYFSYDVKMKEKGDIPEGYSVSREKKERFSLILESASTNQTSMYLCASSDPLFDPGQGVDYNSPLHFGNGTRLTVT.

This clone appeared a few times. The genes are TRBV7-9 and TRBJ1-5; D ambiguous. CDR3 size: 16 residues. Trimming removed 5 bases from V and 2 bases from J, with 16 bases in between. The germline gives CDR1 SEHNR, CDR2 FQNEAQ (reference sequence). In DNA form, the CDR3 reads TGTGCCAGCAGCAGAGCCCCGGGTGGTGGCAATCAGCCCCAGCATTTT. This sequence encodes CASSRAPGGGNQPQHF.

The rearrangement uses TRBV29-1 and TRBJ1-2; TRBD1 matches 9 bases. Trimming at V came to 3 bases and at J to 5 bases, leaving 4 bases not matched to a gene. Germline CDR1 is SQVTM and CDR2 is ANQGSEA. CDR3 length: 13 residues. CDR3 nucleotide sequence: TGCAGCGTTGACTTGGGGACAGGGTATGGCTACACCTTC. Translating it yields CSVDLGTGYGYTF.

The chain recombines TRBV11-3 with TRBJ2-5; the D gene is possibly TRBD2 (6 bases). Germline loops: CDR1 SGHNT, CDR2 YENEEA. V was clipped by 6 bases and J by 2 bases, with 16 bases between them. The CDR3 contains 15 residues. As DNA, the CDR3 is TGTGCCAGCAGGCGTGGGGGGAAGGAACAAGAGACCCAGTACTTC. Residues: CASRRGGKEQETQYF.

The chain carries TRBV10-3 and TRBJ1-5; 10 nucleotides agree with TRBD1. Germline V gene lookup returns CDR1 ENHRY and CDR2 SYGVKD. Unmatched junction bases numbered 3, after V lost 4 bases and J lost 3 bases. The CDR3 spans 15 residues. The CDR3 loop is CAISGQGATNQPQHF. The CDR3 coding sequence is TGTGCCATCAGTGGACAGGGGGCTACCAATCAGCCCCAGCATTTT.

This chain joins TRBV18 and TRBJ1-6; no clear D. Germline V gives CDR1 KGHSH, CDR2 LQKENI. The CDR3 loop spans 14 amino acids. Trimming took off 4 bases at V and 6 bases at J, with 10 bases between the two ends. The CDR3 region has the DNA TGTGCCAGCTCACGGGAGGGAGGTAATTCACCCCTCCACTTT. Amino acid sequence: CASSREGGNSPLHF.

CDR3: CASSRDREETQYF. The DNA for the CDR3 is TGCGCCAGCAGCCGTGACAGGGAAGAGACCCAGTACTTC. The V call is TRBV4-1, the J call TRBJ2-5; 7 positions match TRBD1. J was trimmed by 3 bases and V by 4 bases; bases with no gene match: 2. The CDR3 is 13 amino acids. CDR1 is MGHRA and CDR2 is YSYEKL in the germline V gene.

The table lists this clone with a count of one. V gene TRBV7-2 combines with J gene TRBJ1-2; D is possibly TRBD1 (5 bases). CDR1 is SGHTA and CDR2 is FQGNSA in the germline V gene. With 3 bases removed from V and 8 bases from J, the gap between germline ends came to 19 bases. The CDR3 extends over 15 amino acids. CDR3 in DNA: TGTGCCAGCAGCTTGTCGGCCGGGGCCGGGGGGGGCTACACCTTC. Its protein is CASSLSAGAGGGYTF. Full variable domain (outside the CDR3, taken from reference TRBV7-2 and TRBJ1-2): GAGVSQSPSNKVTEKGKDVELRCDPISGHTALYWYRQSLGQGLEFLIYFQGNSAPDKSGLPSDRFSAERTGGSVSTLTIQRTQQEDSAVYLCASSLSAGAGGGYTFGSGTRLTVV.

The V gene is TRBV7-9, the J gene TRBJ2-7; D gene uncertain. CDR3 length: 12 residues. Per germline, CDR1 SEHNR and CDR2 FQNEAQ (reference sequence). Deletions cut 2 bases from V and 6 bases from J, with 8 bases between. CDR3 loop: CASSLTQFEQYF. CDR3 bases: TGTGCCAGCAGCTTAACGCAGTTCGAGCAGTACTTC.

The V call is TRBV2, the J call TRBJ1-5, with D unresolved. Trimming pared 2 bases from V and 0 bases from J, leaving 8 bases between. The CDR3 totals 15 residues. CDR1 SNHLY and CDR2 FYNNEI come from the germline V gene. CDR3 sequence: CASSESGYSNQPQHF. The CDR3 DNA sequence: TGTGCCAGCAGTGAATCAGGTTATAGCAATCAGCCCCAGCATTTT.